What follows are 25 T cell receptor beta chains derived from one specimen sequenced in a study of a mutant IDH1 vaccine in newly diagnosed glioma. Time point indicated: week 11, during vaccination. A 20-mer mutant IDH1 peptide at 300 ug was injected subcutaneously with topical imiquimod. These receptors' targets are unknown. Generated by immunoSEQ multiplex PCR, the TCRdb table keeps only in-frame clones and is missing some. The table records tens of thousands of clones, about four fifths of them present only once. The material was PBMCs, obtained from a glioma patient whose treatment included an IDH1 peptide vaccine. The receptors come from a man aged 50 to 60 with glioma.

The V gene is TRBV19, the J gene TRBJ1-1; tentative D call: TRBD1 (6 bases). The CDR3 sequence is 12 residues long. CDR1 is LNHDA and CDR2 is SQIVND in the germline V gene (reference sequence). V was shortened by 6 bases and J by 1 base, with 6 bases between the two germline ends. The CDR3, as DNA: TGTGCCAGTAGGACAGGGAACACTGAAGCTTTCTTT. As protein: CASRTGNTEAFF.

The rearrangement joins TRBV7-9 to TRBJ2-1; tentative D call: TRBD2 (6 bases). The CDR3 loop spans 14 amino acids. V was trimmed by 0 bases and J by 7 bases, leaving 10 bases between them. Germline V gene data show CDR1 as SEHNR and CDR2 as FQNEAQ (reference sequence). The CDR3 DNA reads TGTGCCAGCAGCTTAGCGGGAGGACCTAATGAGCAGTTCTTC. It specifies CASSLAGGPNEQFF.

V gene TRBV5-1 combines with J gene TRBJ2-2, with a weak D call TRBD1 (5 bases). V was trimmed by 1 base and J by 5 bases, leaving 12 bases between them. This CDR3 has 15 amino acids. The germline V gene has CDR1 SGHRS and CDR2 YFSETQ. The CDR3 loop reads CASSLYQGRTGELFF. The CDR3 DNA reads as TGCGCCAGCAGCTTGTACCAGGGTAGGACCGGGGAGCTGTTTTTT.

This rearrangement joins TRBV5-1 to TRBJ2-3, with 13 positions matching TRBD2. Unmatched junction bases numbered 12, after V lost 1 base and J lost 1 base. The CDR3 has 20 residues. The germline gives CDR1 SGHRS, CDR2 YFSETQ. The CDR3 DNA sequence: TGCGCCAGCAGCTTGACACTAGCGGGAGGGCGGTCTCGGGGCACAGATACGCAGTATTTT. This codes for CASSLTLAGGRSRGTDTQYF.

The chain links TRBV11-2 to TRBJ2-4; perhaps TRBD1 as D (6 bases). The CDR3 covers 13 residues. Trimming cost V 7 bases and J 9 bases, with 16 bases left between them. Germline V gives CDR1 SGHAT, CDR2 FQNNGV. The CDR3 DNA reads TGTGCCAGCACAAACAGGGATCTCGGCATTCAGTACTTC. It is translated as CASTNRDLGIQYF.

The table lists this clone with a few counts. CDR3 DNA: TGTGCCAGCAGCTTCGGCCAGACTGAAGCTTTCTTT. This sequence encodes CASSFGQTEAFF. The V call is TRBV5-4, the J call TRBJ1-1; the D is unclear. The length of the CDR3 is 12 residues. V was trimmed by 2 bases and J by 5 bases, leaving 7 bases between them. Germline V lookup: CDR1 SGHNT, CDR2 YYREEE (reference sequence).

V gene TRBV7-9 combines with J gene TRBJ1-5; D is perhaps TRBD1 (5 bases). Looked up from germline, CDR1 is SEHNR and CDR2 is FQNEAQ (reference sequence). The ends were cut back, 5 bases at V and 7 bases at J, with 12 bases in the middle. The CDR3 spans 13 residues. The CDR3 sequence: CASSGGVIQPQHF. CDR3 sequence (DNA): TGTGCCAGCAGCGGGGGGGTCATCCAGCCCCAGCATTTT.

The chain employs TRBV19 and TRBJ2-7; D may be TRBD1 (5 bases). Per the germline V gene, CDR1 is LNHDA and CDR2 is SQIVND (reference sequence). The CDR3 has 17 residues. Trimming cost V 3 bases and J 0 bases, with 18 bases left between them. The CDR3 DNA follows: TGTGCCAGTAGTATCAATATAGACAGCCTTTTCTCCTACGAGCAGTACTTC. Translating it yields CASSINIDSLFSYEQYF.

The V and J genes are TRBV27 and TRBJ2-2; D is uncertain. V lost 4 bases and J lost 7, with 13 bases in between. This CDR3 spans 14 amino acids. Per germline, CDR1 MNHEY and CDR2 SMNVEV (reference sequence). The chain's CDR3 is CASSSLNGFGELFF. CDR3 nucleotide sequence: TGTGCCAGCAGTTCCCTCAACGGGTTCGGGGAGCTGTTTTTT.

The gene calls are TRBV5-4 and TRBJ2-5; TRBD2 might be the D (7 bases). Germline values: CDR1 SGHNT, CDR2 YYREEE (reference sequence). V lost 4 bases to trimming and J lost 4 bases, with 17 bases between them. This CDR3 contains 15 residues. The CDR3 spells CASSPEGGRIETQYF. DNA of the CDR3: TGTGCCAGCAGCCCCGAGGGGGGGCGTATAGAGACCCAGTACTTC.

This sequence joins TRBV7-9 and TRBJ2-2, with a weak D call TRBD1 (5 bases). There are 14 residues in the CDR3. Per germline, CDR1 SEHNR and CDR2 FQNEAQ (reference sequence). With 5 bases removed from V and 3 bases from J, the gap between germline ends came to 10 bases. The CDR3 DNA follows: TGTGCCAGCAGCGGTGGGGCCTACACCGGGGAGCTGTTTTTT. This codes for CASSGGAYTGELFF.

V gene TRBV6-4 combines with J gene TRBJ2-2; 12 bases align to TRBD1. The CDR3 extends over 15 amino acids. V lost 6 bases, J lost 6 bases, and 5 bases stayed unmatched. Germline V CDR1 and CDR2: MRHNA, SNTAGT. This CDR3 reads CASSIGTGGSGELFF. CDR3 bases: TGTGCCAGCAGCATAGGGACAGGGGGCTCCGGGGAGCTGTTTTTT.

Here the CDR3 DNA reads TGCGCCAGCAGCCAAGACCTGCCTCCGACCTACGAGCAGTACTTC. Its translation: CASSQDLPPTYEQYF. This chain connects TRBV4-3 to TRBJ2-7, with D hard to call. CDR1 and CDR2 from the germline V gene are LGHNA and YSLEER. The CDR3 runs 15 residues. V was cut by 0 bases and J by 2 bases, with 11 bases left in between.

The chain couples TRBV4-3 to TRBJ1-2, with a tentative D call TRBD1 (5 bases). Trimming shortened V by 1 base and J by 5 bases, and 17 bases separated the two germline ends. CDR3 length: 16 residues. The germline gives CDR1 LGHNA, CDR2 YSLEER. The CDR3 sequence: CASSQVFSPGAYGYTF. The CDR3 region has the DNA TGCGCCAGCAGCCAAGTGTTCTCTCCCGGGGCTTATGGCTACACCTTC.

A word on this clone: The junction differs from germline at one of its ends, possibly a read error. The chain recombines TRBV7-7 with TRBJ2-1; D is ambiguous. Germline-derived CDR1 and CDR2 are SSHAT and FNYEAQ (reference sequence). The CDR3 extends over 15 amino acids. CDR3 DNA: TGTGCTAGCAGCTTAGGATATGGGGTCGGCAATGAGCAGTTCTTC. Amino acids: CASSLGYGVGNEQFF.

V gene TRBV2 combines with J gene TRBJ1-1; a possible D gene is TRBD1 (5 bases). V was clipped by 6 bases and J by 6 bases, with 17 bases between them. Germline CDR1 is SNHLY and CDR2 is FYNNEI. This CDR3 contains 14 residues. CDR3 bases: TGTGCCAGCAGAGACGGGGGATTGGGTTCTGAAGCTTTCTTT. This codes for CASRDGGLGSEAFF.

This clone was seen once. This chain links TRBV7-2 with TRBJ2-2; D unclear. CDR3 length: 15 residues. CDR1 and CDR2 from the germline V gene are SGHTA and FQGNSA. Trimming shortened V by 4 bases and J by 4 bases, and 13 bases separated the two germline ends. The CDR3 DNA sequence: TGTGCCAGCAGCTCCGGACGGTCGACCACCGGGGAGCTGTTTTTT. Translating gives CASSSGRSTTGELFF.

CDR3 in DNA: TGTGCCAGCAGTGAGCGGACCCAGTACTTC. Its protein product is CASSERTQYF. The V and J genes are TRBV2 and TRBJ2-5; D not resolved. The CDR3 is made up of 10 amino acids. The V end was cut by 3 bases, the J end by 7 bases, with 3 bases between. CDR1 and CDR2 from the germline V gene are SNHLY and FYNNEI. The entire variable domain, with the rest obtained from reference TRBV2 and TRBJ2-5, is as follows: EPEVTQTPSHQVTQMGQEVILRCVPISNHLYFYWYRQILGQKVEFLVSFYNNEISEKSEIFDDQFSVERPDGSNFTLKIRSTKLEDSAMYFCASSERTQYFGPGTRLLVL.

This chain connects TRBV14 to TRBJ2-3; D is perhaps TRBD2 (6 bases). The germline gives CDR1 SGHDN, CDR2 FVKESK. The CDR3 loop spans 15 amino acids. V was trimmed by 2 bases and J by 12 bases, leaving 21 bases between them. The CDR3 region has the DNA TGTGCCAGCAGCCAAAATTTCCTACGCAGGGAGGCACAGTATTTT. Amino acid sequence: CASSQNFLRREAQYF. The full variable domain, rest sourced from reference TRBV14 and TRBJ2-3, is EAGVTQFPSHSVIEKGQTVTLRCDPISGHDNLYWYRRVMGKEIKFLLHFVKESKQDESGMPNNRFLAERTGGTYSTLKVQPAELEDSGVYFCASSQNFLRREAQYFGPGTRLTVL.

The rearrangement uses TRBV25-1 and TRBJ2-6; tentative D call: TRBD2 (5 bases). This CDR3 comprises 15 residues. Trimming took off 5 bases at V and 1 base at J, with 9 bases between the two ends. Germline values: CDR1 MGHDK, CDR2 SYGVNS. The CDR3 protein is CASSKTGSGANVLTF. The CDR3, as DNA: TGTGCCAGCAGTAAAACGGGGTCTGGGGCCAACGTCCTGACTTTC.

The V call is TRBV7-9, the J call TRBJ1-1; D is unresolved. V dropped 11 bases and J dropped 1 base, with 11 bases sitting between them. This CDR3 is built from 12 residues. CDR1 and CDR2 from the germline V gene are SEHNR and FQNEAQ (reference sequence). The CDR3 DNA sequence: TGTGCCGCGCAAACAGCGAACACTGAAGCTTTCTTT. It encodes CAAQTANTEAFF. The full variable domain, in which reference TRBV7-9 and TRBJ1-1 provide the parts outside the CDR3, is DTGVSQNPRHKITKRGQNVTFRCDPISEHNRLYWYRQTLGQGPEFLTYFQNEAQLEKSRLLSDRFSAERPKGSFSTLEIQRTEQGDSAMYLCAAQTANTEAFFGQGTRLTVV.

The chain has TRBV7-6 and TRBJ2-7; TRBD1 aligns across 7 bases. J was trimmed by 4 bases and V by 2 bases; bases with no gene match: 5. This CDR3 region has 14 residues. Germline V lookup: CDR1 SGHVS, CDR2 FNYEAQ. The CDR3 reads CASSLRDRSYEQYF. The CDR3 DNA sequence: TGTGCCAGCAGCTTAAGGGACAGATCGTACGAGCAGTACTTC.

The V call is TRBV4-1, the J call TRBJ2-7; D is possibly TRBD1 (6 bases). V lost 4 bases and J lost 5, with 18 bases in between. The CDR3 totals 15 residues. Per the germline V gene, CDR1 is MGHRA and CDR2 is YSYEKL. This chain's CDR3 is CASSPSPDSGHEQYF. The CDR3 bases are TGCGCCAGCAGCCCCTCCCCGGACAGTGGACACGAGCAGTACTTC.

The chain employs TRBV15 and TRBJ1-4; D unclear. V was pared by 3 bases and J by 3 bases, with 11 bases between. This CDR3 is 15 amino acids long. Germline V gives CDR1 LNHNV, CDR2 YYDKDF (reference sequence). CDR3 sequence: CATSSRQTANEKLFF. The DNA of the CDR3 is TGTGCCACCAGCAGCCGACAAACCGCTAATGAAAAACTGTTTTTT.

This chain uses TRBV11-1 with TRBJ1-1; no definite D call. The germline gives CDR1 SGHAT, CDR2 FQDESV (reference sequence). The CDR3 has 14 residues. Trimming took 0 bases from V and 8 from J, leaving 13 bases between them. For the CDR3, the DNA is TGTGCCAGCAGCTTAGCCTCAGGATGGGCGGAAGCTTTCTTT. Translation gives CASSLASGWAEAFF.